This T cell receptor (beta chain) was profiled in a study of cytomegalovirus exposure and HLA in healthy donors. Germline trimming cut 0 bases from V and 2 bases from J; bases unmatched to any gene: 10. CDR3 length equals 20 residues. CDR1 and CDR2 from the germline V gene are LGHNA and YNFKEQ. PCR involved 60 Vbeta and 13 Jbeta primers. Profiled with immunoSEQ multiplex PCR; TCRdb holds only in-frame clones, not every one. The profile shows over 100,000 clones, roughly 80% of them singletons. The sample holds a few counts of this clone. This chain links TRBV4-2 with TRBJ2-6; TRBD2 matches 10 bases. This receptor was obtained from a young man in good health and CMV-seropositive. Sequences were obtained from PBMCs. The CDR3 sequence: CASSQDLSAGGGAGANVLTF. The CDR3 coding sequence is TGTGCCAGCAGCCAAGATCTATCAGCGGGAGGGGGAGCTGGGGCCAACGTCCTGACTTTC.